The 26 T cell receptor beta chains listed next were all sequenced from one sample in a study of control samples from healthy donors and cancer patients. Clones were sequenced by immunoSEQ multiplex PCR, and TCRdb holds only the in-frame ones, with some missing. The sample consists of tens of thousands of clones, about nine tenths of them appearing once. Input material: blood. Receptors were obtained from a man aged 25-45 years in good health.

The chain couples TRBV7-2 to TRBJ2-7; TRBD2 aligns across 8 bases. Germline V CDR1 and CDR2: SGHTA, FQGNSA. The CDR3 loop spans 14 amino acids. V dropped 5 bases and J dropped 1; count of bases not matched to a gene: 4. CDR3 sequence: CASSISGTSYEQYF. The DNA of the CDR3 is TGTGCCAGCAGCATTAGCGGGACTTCCTACGAGCAGTACTTC.

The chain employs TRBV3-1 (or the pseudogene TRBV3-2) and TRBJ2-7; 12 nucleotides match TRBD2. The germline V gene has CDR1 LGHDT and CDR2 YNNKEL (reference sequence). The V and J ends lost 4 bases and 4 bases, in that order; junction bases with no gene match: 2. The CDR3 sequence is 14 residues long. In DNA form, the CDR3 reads TGTGCCAGCAGCCGACTAGCGGGGGTTTACGAGCAGTACTTC. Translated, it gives CASSRLAGVYEQYF.

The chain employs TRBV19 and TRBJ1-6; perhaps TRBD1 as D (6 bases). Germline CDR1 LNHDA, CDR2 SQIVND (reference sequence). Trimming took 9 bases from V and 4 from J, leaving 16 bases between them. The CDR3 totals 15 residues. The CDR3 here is CASSLRTEYNSPLHF. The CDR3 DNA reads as TGTGCCAGCTCCCTAAGGACAGAATATAATTCACCCCTCCACTTT.

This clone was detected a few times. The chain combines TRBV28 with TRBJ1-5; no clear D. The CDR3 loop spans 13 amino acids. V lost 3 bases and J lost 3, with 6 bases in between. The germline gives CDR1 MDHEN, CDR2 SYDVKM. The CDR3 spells CASSFSNNQPQHF. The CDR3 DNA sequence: TGTGCCAGCAGTTTCAGTAACAATCAGCCCCAGCATTTT. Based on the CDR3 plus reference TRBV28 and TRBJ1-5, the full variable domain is DVKVTQSSRYLVKRTGEKVFLECVQDMDHENMFWYRQDPGLGLRLIYFSYDVKMKEKGDIPEGYSVSREKKERFSLILESASTNQTSMYLCASSFSNNQPQHFGDGTRLSIL.

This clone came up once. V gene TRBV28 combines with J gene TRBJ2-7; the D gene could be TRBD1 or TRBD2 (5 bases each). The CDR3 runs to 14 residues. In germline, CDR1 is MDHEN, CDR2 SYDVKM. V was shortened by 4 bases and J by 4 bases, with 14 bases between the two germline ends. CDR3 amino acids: CASSYQGASYEQYF. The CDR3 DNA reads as TGTGCCAGCAGTTACCAGGGAGCCTCTTACGAGCAGTACTTC.

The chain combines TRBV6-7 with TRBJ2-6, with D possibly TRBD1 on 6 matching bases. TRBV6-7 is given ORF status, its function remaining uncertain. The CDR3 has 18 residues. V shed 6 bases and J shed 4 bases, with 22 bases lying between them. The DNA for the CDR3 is TGTGCCAGCAGACCACTGGGGAAACCAGGGGAAGGGGCCAACGTCCTGACTTTC. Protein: CASRPLGKPGEGANVLTF.

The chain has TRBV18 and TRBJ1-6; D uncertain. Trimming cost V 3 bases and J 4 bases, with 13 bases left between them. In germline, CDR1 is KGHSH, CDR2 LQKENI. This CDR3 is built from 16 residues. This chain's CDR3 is CASSPPSLSYNSPLHF. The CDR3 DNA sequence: TGTGCCAGCTCACCGCCCTCCTTGTCATATAATTCACCCCTCCACTTT.

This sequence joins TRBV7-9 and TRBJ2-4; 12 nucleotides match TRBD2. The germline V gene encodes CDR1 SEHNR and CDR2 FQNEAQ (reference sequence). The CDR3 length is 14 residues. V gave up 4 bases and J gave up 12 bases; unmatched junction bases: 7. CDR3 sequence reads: CASSSLAGGQGQYF. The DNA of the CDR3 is TGTGCCAGCAGCTCACTAGCGGGGGGACAGGGTCAGTACTTC.

CDR3 loop: CASSFWRGDLYEQYF. Written as DNA, the CDR3 is TGTGCCAGCAGTTTTTGGCGGGGTGACTTATACGAGCAGTACTTC. The V gene is TRBV28, the J gene TRBJ2-7; tentatively, D is TRBD2 (6 bases). V was pared by 3 bases and J by 4 bases, with 16 bases between. CDR1 is MDHEN and CDR2 is SYDVKM in the germline V gene. The CDR3 has 15 residues.

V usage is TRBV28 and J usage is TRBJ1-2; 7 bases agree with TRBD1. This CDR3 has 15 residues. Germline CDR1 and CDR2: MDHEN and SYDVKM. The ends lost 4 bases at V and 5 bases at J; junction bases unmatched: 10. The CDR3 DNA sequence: TGTGCCAGCAGTTACCACCCACAGGGGAAATATGGCTACACCTTC. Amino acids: CASSYHPQGKYGYTF.

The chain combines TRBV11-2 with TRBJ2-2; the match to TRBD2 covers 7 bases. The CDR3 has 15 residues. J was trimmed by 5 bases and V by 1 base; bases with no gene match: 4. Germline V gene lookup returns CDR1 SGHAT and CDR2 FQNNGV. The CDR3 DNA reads TGTGCCAGCAGCTTAGCCGGGAGGCGAACCGGGGAGCTGTTTTTT. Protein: CASSLAGRRTGELFF.

CDR3 nucleotide sequence: TGTGCCAGCAGTTACTCAGGACAGGGGGAGGAGACCCAGTACTTC. Translating gives CASSYSGQGEETQYF. The chain joins TRBV6-5 to TRBJ2-5, with 10 bases that match TRBD1. CDR1 and CDR2 (germline): MNHEY, SVGAGI. The V and J ends lost 0 bases and 5 bases, in that order; junction bases with no gene match: 3. There are 15 residues in the CDR3.

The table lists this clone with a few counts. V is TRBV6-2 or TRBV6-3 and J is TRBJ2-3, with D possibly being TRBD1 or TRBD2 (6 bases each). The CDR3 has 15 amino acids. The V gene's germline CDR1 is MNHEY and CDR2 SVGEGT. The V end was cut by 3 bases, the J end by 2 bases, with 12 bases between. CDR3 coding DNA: TGTGCCAGCAGTTATAGGCGGGACACCACAGATACGCAGTATTTT. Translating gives CASSYRRDTTDTQYF.

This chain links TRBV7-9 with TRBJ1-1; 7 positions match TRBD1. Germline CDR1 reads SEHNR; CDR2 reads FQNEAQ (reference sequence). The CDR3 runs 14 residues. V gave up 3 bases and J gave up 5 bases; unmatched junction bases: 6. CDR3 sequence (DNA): TGTGCCAGCAGCTTGGCAGGGGGATATACTGAAGCTTTCTTT. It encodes CASSLAGGYTEAFF.

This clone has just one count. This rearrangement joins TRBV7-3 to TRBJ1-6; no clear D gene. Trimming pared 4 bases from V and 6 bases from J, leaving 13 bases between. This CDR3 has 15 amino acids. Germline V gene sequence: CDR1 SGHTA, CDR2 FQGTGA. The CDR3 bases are TGTGCCAGCAGCTCCCGCTCTGGGTCTAATTCACCCCTCCACTTT. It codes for CASSSRSGSNSPLHF. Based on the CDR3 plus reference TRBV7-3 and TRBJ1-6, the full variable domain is GAGVSQTPSNKVTEKGKYVELRCDPISGHTALYWYRQSLGQGPEFLIYFQGTGAADDSGLPNDRFFAVRPEGSVSTLKIQRTERGDSAVYLCASSSRSGSNSPLHFGNGTRLTVT.

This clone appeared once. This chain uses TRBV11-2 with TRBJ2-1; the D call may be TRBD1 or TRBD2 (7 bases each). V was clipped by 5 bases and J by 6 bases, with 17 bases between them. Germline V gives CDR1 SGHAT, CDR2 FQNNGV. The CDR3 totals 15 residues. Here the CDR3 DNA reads TGTGCCAGCAGCCCCAGGGGGGGCTCAGGCAATGAGCAGTTCTTC. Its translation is CASSPRGGSGNEQFF.

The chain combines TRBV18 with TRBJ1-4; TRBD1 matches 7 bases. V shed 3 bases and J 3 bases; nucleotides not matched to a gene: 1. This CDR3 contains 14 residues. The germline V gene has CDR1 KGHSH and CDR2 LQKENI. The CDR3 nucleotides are TGTGCCAGCTCACCGCAGGGGGCTAATGAAAAACTGTTTTTT. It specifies CASSPQGANEKLFF. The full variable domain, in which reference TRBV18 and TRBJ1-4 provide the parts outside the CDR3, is NAGVMQNPRHLVRRRGQEARLRCSPMKGHSHVYWYRQLPEEGLKFMVYLQKENIIDESGMPKERFSAEFPKEGPSILRIQQVVRGDSAAYFCASSPQGANEKLFFGSGTQLSVL.

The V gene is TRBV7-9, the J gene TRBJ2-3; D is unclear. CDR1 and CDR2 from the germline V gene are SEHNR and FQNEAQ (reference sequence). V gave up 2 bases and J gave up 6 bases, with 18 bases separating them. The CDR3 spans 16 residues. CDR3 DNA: TGTGCCAGCAGCTTAATTTCCGGGTGGGAAGATGATACGCAGTATTTT. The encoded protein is CASSLISGWEDDTQYF.

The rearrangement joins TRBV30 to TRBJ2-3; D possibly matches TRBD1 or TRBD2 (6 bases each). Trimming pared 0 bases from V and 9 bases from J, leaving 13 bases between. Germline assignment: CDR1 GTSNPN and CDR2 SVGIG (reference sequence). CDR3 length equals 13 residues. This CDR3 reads CAWSVRGGTTQYF. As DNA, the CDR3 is TGTGCCTGGAGTGTACGGGGCGGGACAACGCAGTATTTT.

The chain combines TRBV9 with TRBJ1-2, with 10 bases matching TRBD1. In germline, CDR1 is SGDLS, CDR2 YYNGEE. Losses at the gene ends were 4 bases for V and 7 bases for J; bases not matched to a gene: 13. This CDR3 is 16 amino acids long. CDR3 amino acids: CASSPKPGQGRRGYTF. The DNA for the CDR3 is TGTGCCAGCAGCCCCAAACCGGGACAGGGGAGGCGTGGCTACACCTTC.

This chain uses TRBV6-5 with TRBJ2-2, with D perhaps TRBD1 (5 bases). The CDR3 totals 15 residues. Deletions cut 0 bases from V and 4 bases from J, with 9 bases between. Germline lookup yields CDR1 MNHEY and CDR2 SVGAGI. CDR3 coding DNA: TGTGCCAGCAGTTACTCTGGACAAAGCACCGGGGAGCTGTTTTTT. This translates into CASSYSGQSTGELFF.

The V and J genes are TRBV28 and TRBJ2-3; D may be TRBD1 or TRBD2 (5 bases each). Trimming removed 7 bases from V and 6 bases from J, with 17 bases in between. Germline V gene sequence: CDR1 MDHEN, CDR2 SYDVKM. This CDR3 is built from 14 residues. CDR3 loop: CASTGDVGADTQYF. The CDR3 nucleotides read TGTGCCAGCACCGGGGACGTAGGTGCGGATACGCAGTATTTT.

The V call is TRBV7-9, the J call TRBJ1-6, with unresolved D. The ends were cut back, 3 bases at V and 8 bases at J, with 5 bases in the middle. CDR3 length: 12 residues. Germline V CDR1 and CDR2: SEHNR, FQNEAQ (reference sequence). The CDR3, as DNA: TGTGCCAGCAGCTTCGGGTATTCACCCCTCCACTTT. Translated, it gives CASSFGYSPLHF.

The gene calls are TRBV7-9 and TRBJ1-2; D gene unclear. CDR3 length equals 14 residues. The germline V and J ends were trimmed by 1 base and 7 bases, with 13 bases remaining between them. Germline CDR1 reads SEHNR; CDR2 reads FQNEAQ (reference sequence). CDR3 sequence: CASSLDPSGGGYTF. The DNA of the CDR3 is TGTGCCAGCAGCTTAGATCCGTCGGGTGGTGGCTACACCTTC.

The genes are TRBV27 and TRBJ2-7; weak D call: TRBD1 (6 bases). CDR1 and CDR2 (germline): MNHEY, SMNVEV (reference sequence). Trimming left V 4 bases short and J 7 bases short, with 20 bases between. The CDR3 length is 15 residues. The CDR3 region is CASSSPGHTSGEQYF. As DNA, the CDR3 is TGTGCCAGCAGTTCACCGGGACACACATCGGGGGAGCAGTACTTC.

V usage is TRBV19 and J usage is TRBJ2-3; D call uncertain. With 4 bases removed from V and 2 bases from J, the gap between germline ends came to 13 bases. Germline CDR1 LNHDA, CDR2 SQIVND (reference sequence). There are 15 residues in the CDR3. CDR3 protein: CASSTPAALTDTQYF. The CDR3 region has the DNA TGTGCCAGTAGTACCCCAGCAGCCCTCACAGATACGCAGTATTTT. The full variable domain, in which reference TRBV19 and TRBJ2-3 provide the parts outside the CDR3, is DGGITQSPKYLFRKEGQNVTLSCEQNLNHDAMYWYRQDPGQGLRLIYYSQIVNDFQKGDIAEGYSVSREKKESFPLTVTSAQKNPTAFYLCASSTPAALTDTQYFGPGTRLTVL.